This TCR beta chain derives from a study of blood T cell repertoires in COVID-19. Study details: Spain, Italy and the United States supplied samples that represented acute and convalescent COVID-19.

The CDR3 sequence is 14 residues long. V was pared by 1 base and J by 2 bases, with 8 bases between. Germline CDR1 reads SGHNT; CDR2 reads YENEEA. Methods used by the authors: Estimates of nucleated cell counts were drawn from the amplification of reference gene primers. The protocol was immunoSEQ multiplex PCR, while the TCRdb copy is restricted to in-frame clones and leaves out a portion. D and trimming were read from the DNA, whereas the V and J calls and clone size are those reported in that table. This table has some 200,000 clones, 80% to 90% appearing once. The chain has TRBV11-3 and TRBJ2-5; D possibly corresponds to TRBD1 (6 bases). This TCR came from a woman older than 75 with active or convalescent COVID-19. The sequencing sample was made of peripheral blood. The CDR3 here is CASSLGRGQETQYF. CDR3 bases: TGTGCCAGCAGCTTAGGCAGGGGTCAAGAGACCCAGTACTTC.